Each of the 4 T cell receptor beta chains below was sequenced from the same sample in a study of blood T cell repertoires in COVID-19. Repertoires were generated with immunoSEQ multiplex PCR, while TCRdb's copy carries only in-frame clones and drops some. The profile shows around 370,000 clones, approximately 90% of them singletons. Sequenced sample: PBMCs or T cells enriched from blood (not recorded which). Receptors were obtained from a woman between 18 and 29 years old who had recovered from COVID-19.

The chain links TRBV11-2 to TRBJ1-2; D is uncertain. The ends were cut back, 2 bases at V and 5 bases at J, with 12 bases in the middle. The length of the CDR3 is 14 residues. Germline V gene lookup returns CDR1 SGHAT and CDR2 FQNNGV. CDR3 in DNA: TGTGCCAGCAGCTTATCCCCAGGTTCTTATGGCTACACCTTC. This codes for CASSLSPGSYGYTF.

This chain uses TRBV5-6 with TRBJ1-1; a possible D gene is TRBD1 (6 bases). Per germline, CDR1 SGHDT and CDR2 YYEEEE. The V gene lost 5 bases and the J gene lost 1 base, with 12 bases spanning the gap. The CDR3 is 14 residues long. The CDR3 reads CASRPGHPNTEAFF. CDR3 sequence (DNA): TGTGCCAGCAGGCCGGGACACCCGAACACTGAAGCTTTCTTT.

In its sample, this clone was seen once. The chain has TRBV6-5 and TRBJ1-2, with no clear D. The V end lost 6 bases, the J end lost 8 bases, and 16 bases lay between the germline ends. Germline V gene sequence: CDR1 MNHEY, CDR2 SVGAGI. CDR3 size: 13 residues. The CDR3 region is CASSEEFLRGYTF. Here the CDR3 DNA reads TGTGCCAGCAGCGAGGAGTTTCTACGAGGCTACACCTTC.

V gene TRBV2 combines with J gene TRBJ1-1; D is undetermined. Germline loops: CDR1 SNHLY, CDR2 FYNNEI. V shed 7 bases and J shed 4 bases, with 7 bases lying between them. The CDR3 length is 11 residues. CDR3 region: CASKEGTEAFF. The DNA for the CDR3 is TGTGCCAGCAAAGAGGGCACTGAAGCTTTCTTT.